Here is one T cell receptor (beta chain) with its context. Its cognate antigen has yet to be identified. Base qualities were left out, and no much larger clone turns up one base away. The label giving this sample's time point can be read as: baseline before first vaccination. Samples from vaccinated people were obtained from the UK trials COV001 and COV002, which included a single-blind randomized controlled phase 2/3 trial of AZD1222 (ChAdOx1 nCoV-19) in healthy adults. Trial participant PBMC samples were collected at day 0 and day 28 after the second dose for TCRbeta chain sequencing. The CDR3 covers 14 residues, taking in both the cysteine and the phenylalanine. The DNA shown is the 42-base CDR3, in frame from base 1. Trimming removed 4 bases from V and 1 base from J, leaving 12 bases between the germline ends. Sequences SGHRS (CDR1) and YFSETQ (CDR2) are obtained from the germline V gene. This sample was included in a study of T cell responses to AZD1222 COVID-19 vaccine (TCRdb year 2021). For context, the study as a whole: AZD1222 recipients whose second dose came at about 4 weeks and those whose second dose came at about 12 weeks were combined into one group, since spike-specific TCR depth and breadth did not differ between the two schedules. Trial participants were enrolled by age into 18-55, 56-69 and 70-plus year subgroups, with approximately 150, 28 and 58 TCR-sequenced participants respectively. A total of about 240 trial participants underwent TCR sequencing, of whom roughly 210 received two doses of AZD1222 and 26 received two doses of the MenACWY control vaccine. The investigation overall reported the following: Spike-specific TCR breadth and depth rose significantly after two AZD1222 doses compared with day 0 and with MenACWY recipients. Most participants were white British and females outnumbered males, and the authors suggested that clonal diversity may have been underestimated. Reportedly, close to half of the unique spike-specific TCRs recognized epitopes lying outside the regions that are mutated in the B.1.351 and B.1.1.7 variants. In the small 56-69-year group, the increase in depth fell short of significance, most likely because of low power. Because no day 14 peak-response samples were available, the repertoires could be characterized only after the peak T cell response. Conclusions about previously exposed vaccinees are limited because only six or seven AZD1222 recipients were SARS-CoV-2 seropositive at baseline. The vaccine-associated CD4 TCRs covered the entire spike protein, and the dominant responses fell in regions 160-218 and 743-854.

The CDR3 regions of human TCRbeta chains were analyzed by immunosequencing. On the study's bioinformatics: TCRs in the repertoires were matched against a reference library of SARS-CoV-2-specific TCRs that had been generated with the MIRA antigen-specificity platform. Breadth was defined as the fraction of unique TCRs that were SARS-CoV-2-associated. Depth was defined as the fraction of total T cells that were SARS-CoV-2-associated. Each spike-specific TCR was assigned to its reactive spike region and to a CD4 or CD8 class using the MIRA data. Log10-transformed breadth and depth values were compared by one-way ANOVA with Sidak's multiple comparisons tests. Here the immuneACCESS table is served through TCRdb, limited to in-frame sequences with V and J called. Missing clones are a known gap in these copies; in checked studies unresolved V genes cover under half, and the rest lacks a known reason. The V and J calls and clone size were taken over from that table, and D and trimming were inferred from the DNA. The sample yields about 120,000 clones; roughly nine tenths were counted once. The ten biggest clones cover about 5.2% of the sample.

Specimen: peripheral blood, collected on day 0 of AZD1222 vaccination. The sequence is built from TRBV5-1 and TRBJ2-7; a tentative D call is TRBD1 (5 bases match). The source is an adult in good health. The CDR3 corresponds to CASSDRLSSYEQYF. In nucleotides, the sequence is TGCGCCAGCAGCGACAGACTTAGTTCCTACGAGCAGTACTTC.